The rows below give T cell receptor beta chains drawn from one sample of a study of shared clonotypes between healthy human individuals. Clones were read by immunoSEQ multiplex PCR, and TCRdb kept only the in-frame ones, dropping some. The sample has about 2.5 million clones; about nine tenths are singletons. Material for sequencing was naive CD4+ T cells from PBMCs. The receptors here all came from a man aged 18 to 29 in good health. Some clones in this sample may be carry-over from other donors' samples. Both conserved end residues are part of each CDR3. A D gene is named only where the DNA matches it firmly. Size is stated for part of the rows, as once, few or many counts, or as a class when the clone is expanded.

j_call,clone_size,d_call,v_call,cdr3_aa,cdr3_nt
TRBJ2-7,-,TRBD2,TRBV5-1,CASSLEFRGGKDEQYF,TGCGCCAGCAGCTTGGAGTTTCGGGGGGGCAAGGACGAGCAGTACTTC
TRBJ1-1,-,-,TRBV7-8,CASSLNRNTEAFF,TGTGCCAGCAGCTTAAACAGGAACACTGAAGCTTTCTTT
TRBJ2-7,-,-,TRBV5-1,CASSLVAGNFYEQYF,TGCGCCAGCAGCTTGGTTGCAGGGAATTTCTACGAGCAGTACTTC
TRBJ2-1,once,-,TRBV28,CASSINTGYNEQFF,TGTGCCAGCAGTATTAATACAGGGTACAATGAGCAGTTCTTC
TRBJ2-7,once,-,TRBV7-8,CASSLAGGRGPTYEQYF,TGTGCCAGCAGCTTAGCGGGCGGCAGGGGCCCTACCTACGAGCAGTACTTC
TRBJ2-3,-,-,TRBV29-1,CSVQNLIREQYF,TGCAGCGTTCAAAACCTTATACGGGAGCAGTATTTT
TRBJ2-5,-,-,TRBV7-6,CASSLGQTQETQYF,TGTGCCAGCAGCTTAGGACAGACCCAAGAGACCCAGTACTTC
TRBJ2-5,-,-,TRBV4-1,CASSQDLQRRGETQYF,TGCGCCAGCAGCCAAGATCTACAGCGGAGGGGAGAGACCCAGTACTTC
TRBJ1-1,-,-,TRBV6-1,CASSEGTLQRTEAFF,TGTGCCAGCAGTGAGGGGACACTACAACGGACTGAAGCTTTCTTT
TRBJ1-5,-,-,TRBV2,CASNPGLDSNQPQHF,TGTGCCAGCAATCCCGGGTTGGATAGCAATCAGCCCCAGCATTTT
TRBJ2-5,-,-,TRBV11-1,CASSLVPGETQYF,TGTGCCAGCAGCTTAGTCCCTGGAGAGACCCAGTACTTC
TRBJ2-3,-,-,TRBV19,CATTDRSTDTQYF,TGTGCCACAACGGACAGAAGCACAGATACGCAGTATTTT
TRBJ1-3,-,-,TRBV7-2,CASSILGGSGNTIYF,-
TRBJ2-1,-,TRBD2,TRBV7-3,CASSLQLAGDGEQFF,TGTGCCAGCAGCTTACAACTAGCGGGTGACGGTGAGCAGTTCTTC
TRBJ2-2,-,-,TRBV6-5,CASSPLGPGTGELFF,TGTGCCAGCAGTCCCTTAGGCCCGGGCACCGGGGAGCTGTTTTTT
TRBJ2-5,-,-,TRBV2,CASSPDIQETQYF,TGTGCCAGCAGCCCGGACATTCAAGAGACCCAGTACTTC
TRBJ2-5,-,TRBD2,TRBV4-2,CASSQGLKGRGALWTQYF,TGTGCCAGCAGCCAAGGACTCAAGGGGCGGGGGGCCCTATGGACCCAGTACTTC
TRBJ2-7,-,-,TRBV5-1,CASSLGQSYYEQYF,TGCGCCAGCAGCTTGGGACAGTCATACTACGAGCAGTACTTC
TRBJ2-3,-,-,TRBV28,CASSLDGTDTQYF,TGTGCCAGCAGTTTGGACGGCACAGATACGCAGTATTTT
TRBJ2-7,-,-,TRBV2,CASRPPGYEQYF,TGTGCCAGCAGGCCTCCGGGTTACGAGCAGTACTTC
TRBJ2-3,-,-,TRBV4-1,CASSQPAGSGTDTQYF,TGCGCCAGCAGCCAACCTGCGGGCTCCGGCACAGATACGCAGTATTTT
TRBJ2-1,-,TRBD1,TRBV14,CASSPGTGDNNEQFF,TGTGCCAGCAGCCCCGGGACAGGGGATAACAATGAGCAGTTCTTC
TRBJ2-1,-,TRBD2,TRBV5-1,CASSLASGAGYEQFF,TGCGCCAGCAGCTTGGCGAGCGGGGCTGGGTATGAGCAGTTCTTC
TRBJ1-1,-,-,TRBV7-8,CASSLLQGNTEAFF,TGTGCCAGCAGCCTGCTACAGGGGAACACTGAAGCTTTCTTT
TRBJ2-3,-,-,TRBV7-9,CASSHKVEGTDTQYF,TGTGCCAGCAGCCACAAGGTGGAGGGGACAGATACGCAGTATTTT
TRBJ1-1,-,-,TRBV10-3,CAISESGGETEAFF,TGTGCCATCAGTGAGTCAGGAGGTGAGACTGAAGCTTTCTTT
TRBJ2-1,-,-,TRBV6-5,CASSDPGGNEQFF,TGTGCCAGCAGTGACCCAGGAGGGAATGAGCAGTTCTTC
TRBJ2-2,-,TRBD1,TRBV5-1,CASSRRQGPGELFF,TGCGCCAGCAGCCGGCGACAGGGGCCCGGGGAGCTGTTTTTT
TRBJ1-2,-,-,TRBV11-2,CASSLWSGIVGYTF,TGTGCCAGCAGCTTATGGTCCGGGATTGTTGGCTACACCTTC
TRBJ2-5,-,-,TRBV6-1,CASSETGAAGFGDQYF,TGTGCCAGCAGTGAAACCGGGGCGGCGGGATTTGGGGACCAGTACTTC
TRBJ2-2,-,-,TRBV23-1,CASSHRRGPNTGELFF,TGCGCCAGCAGTCATCGCAGGGGACCCAACACCGGGGAGCTGTTTTTT
TRBJ1-2,-,TRBD1,TRBV10-3,CAISDPGQGNGYGYTF,TGTGCCATCAGTGACCCGGGACAGGGTAATGGCTATGGCTACACCTTC
TRBJ1-1,-,-,TRBV7-3,CASSNRPPWAFF,TGTGCCAGCAGCAACCGACCTCCTTGGGCTTTCTTT
TRBJ2-3,-,-,TRBV2,CASSNRADTQYF,TGTGCCAGCAGCAATCGGGCAGATACGCAGTATTTT
TRBJ2-5,-,-,TRBV9,CASSVSSTATQETQYF,TGTGCCAGCAGCGTATCATCCACAGCTACTCAAGAGACCCAGTACTTC
TRBJ1-1,-,TRBD1,TRBV2,CASSEGTGGDMNTEAFF,TGTGCCAGCAGTGAAGGGACAGGGGGGGACATGAACACTGAAGCTTTCTTT
TRBJ1-2,-,-,TRBV7-3,CASSPRGRDGYTF,TGTGCCAGCAGCCCCCGAGGACGTGATGGCTACACCTTC
TRBJ1-2,-,-,TRBV29-1,CSVEGPGRTDNGYTF,TGCAGCGTTGAAGGTCCCGGTCGGACTGACAATGGCTACACCTTC
TRBJ2-3,-,-,TRBV2,CASRQYTDTQYF,TGTGCCAGCAGGCAATACACAGATACGCAGTATTTT
TRBJ1-5,-,-,TRBV6-5,CASSYSFKNQPQHF,TGTGCCAGCAGTTACTCGTTTAAGAATCAGCCCCAGCATTTT
TRBJ2-7,once,-,TRBV6-5,CASSYGRGATYEQYF,TGTGCCAGCAGTTACGGCAGGGGGGCGACCTACGAGCAGTACTTC
TRBJ2-1,-,-,TRBV7-8,CASSLAGIPNEQFF,TGTGCCAGCAGCTTAGCTGGCATACCCAATGAGCAGTTCTTC
TRBJ2-3,-,TRBD2,TRBV28,CASRPGGLDTQYF,TGTGCCAGCCGGCCGGGGGGTTTGGATACGCAGTATTTT
TRBJ1-1,few,-,TRBV28,CASSATHTGAFF,TGTGCCAGCAGTGCAACTCACACCGGAGCTTTCTTT
TRBJ1-1,-,-,TRBV5-1,CASSGQVNTEAFF,TGCGCCAGCAGCGGGCAGGTGAACACTGAAGCTTTCTTT
TRBJ2-3,-,TRBD2,TRBV28,CASQLAGHPSTDTQYF,TGTGCCAGCCAACTAGCGGGGCACCCGAGCACAGATACGCAGTATTTT
TRBJ2-2,once,-,TRBV18,CASSPLGNTGELFF,TGTGCCAGCTCACCACTGGGAAACACCGGGGAGCTGTTTTTT
TRBJ2-7,once,-,TRBV7-9,CASSLVVDTPEQYF,TGTGCCAGCAGCTTAGTAGTGGACACCCCCGAGCAGTACTTC
TRBJ2-3,-,-,TRBV7-9,CASSLDYTSTDTQYF,TGTGCCAGCAGCTTGGACTACACTAGCACAGATACGCAGTATTTT
TRBJ1-2,-,TRBD1,TRBV28,CASSSGQNYGYTF,TGTGCCAGCAGTTCGGGACAGAACTATGGCTACACCTTC